This T cell receptor (beta chain) comes out of a study of cytomegalovirus exposure and HLA in healthy donors. PCR primers comprised 60 Vbeta and 13 Jbeta primers. Data came from immunoSEQ multiplex PCR; TCRdb stores just in-frame clones and leaves some out. In the table there are around 140,000 clones, 75% to 90% of which are singletons. Source material: PBMCs. This receptor was identified in a woman in her fifties or sixties in good health and CMV-seropositive.

The CDR3 DNA reads TGTGCCAGCAGCAAAGGAGGGTCTGGAAACACCATATATTTT. This translates into CASSKGGSGNTIYF. The V gene is TRBV21-1, the J gene TRBJ1-3. TRBV21-1 is termed a pseudogene. CDR3 size: 14 residues.